This TCR beta chain was captured in a study of identical twins. Notes on the study in general: Whereas memory repertoires showed no such difference, abundant cord blood beta clonotypes carried fewer insertions.

Each cDNA held unique molecular identifiers, and template switching gave it a universal primer site. TCRdb fed the 5' RACE reads into MiXCR, producing one record per CDR3 protein. The sample has a few hundred thousand distinct CDR3 sequences; 20% to 25% are singletons. This clonotype has just a few counts. Its antigen is not identified. The CDR3 spans 16 residues. Germline V CDR1 and CDR2: SGHTA, FQGNSA. Between the trimmed V and J ends, which lost 3 bases and 4 bases, there was a span of 16 bases. The data also belong to a second study, concerning T cells expressing NK-cell markers. As that study records: Sorting in several experiments was restricted by an anti-gamma-delta TCR antibody to alpha-beta TCR T cells. Among a few donors, these clonotypes also ranked first in the CD3+CD56-NKG2C+ fraction.

This clonotype was sampled from a woman aged 18 to 35 in good health. The V call is TRBV7-2, the J call TRBJ2-1; possible D gene TRBD1, 6 bases. Material for sequencing was CD4+ T cells sorted from blood. CDR3 protein: CASSLGVLGGYNEQFF. The CDR3 nucleotides read TGTGCCAGCAGCTTGGGGGTACTAGGGGGTTACAATGAGCAGTTCTTC.